The table lists the clone carrying this T cell receptor (beta chain) with a few counts. The antigen is undetermined. This record comes from a study of cytomegalovirus exposure and HLA in healthy donors. The study's findings and limits: Among immune exposure information, only CMV serostatus was available.

This CDR3 region has 12 residues. Germline V gives CDR1 SGHTS, CDR2 YDEGEE. Trimming took 1 base from V and 8 from J, leaving 6 bases between them. Use of 60 Vbeta and 13 Jbeta primers characterized the PCR. TCRdb's copy holds only in-frame clones and misses some; the assay was immunoSEQ multiplex PCR. The data hold roughly 100,000 clones, with around four fifths observed a single time. The sample comprised PBMCs. This TCR was sampled from a middle-aged man in good health and CMV-seronegative. The chain recombines TRBV5-8 with TRBJ1-4; no definite D call. The CDR3 is CASSLNLEKLFF. The CDR3 nucleotides read TGTGCCAGCAGCTTGAATCTCGAAAAACTGTTTTTT.